Listed below are T cell receptor beta chains from one sample, sequenced in a study of cytomegalovirus exposure and HLA in healthy donors. TCRdb's table, derived via immunoSEQ multiplex PCR, lists solely in-frame clones and lacks some. Here the sample spans 60,000 to 90,000 clones, less than 95% being singletons. Sequenced material: PBMCs. All receptors derive from a woman younger than 30 in good health and CMV-seronegative. CDR3s include the opening cysteine and the closing phenylalanine or tryptophan. D genes are given only for firm matches. The size of a clone is reported for some rows only, either as once, few or many, or as a class for expanded clones.

j_call	clone_size	d_call	v_call	cdr3_nt	cdr3_aa
TRBJ1-5	once	NA	TRBV19	TGTGCCAGTAGTAGGAGAGGCCTGGACAATCAGCCCCAGCATTTT	CASSRRGLDNQPQHF
TRBJ2-1	NA	NA	TRBV9	TGTGCCAGCAGCTTCCAGCGGGTCAACTCCTACAATGAGCAGTTCTTC	CASSFQRVNSYNEQFF
TRBJ1-5	NA	NA	TRBV6-6	TGTGCCAGCAGTTCAGCAGGGCTAAATCAGCCCCAGCATTTT	CASSSAGLNQPQHF
TRBJ1-2	NA	NA	TRBV5-6	TGTGCCAGCAGCTTCCCCCCAGGGGTGAACTATGGCTACACCTTC	CASSFPPGVNYGYTF
TRBJ2-1	NA	NA	TRBV11-3	TGTGCCAGCAGCTTCGAAGGCGGGGGCCCGGGTGAGCAGTTCTTC	CASSFEGGGPGEQFF
TRBJ2-1	NA	NA	TRBV6-6	TGTGCCAGCAGTTACTCGCAAACGGGAGAGCAGTTCTTC	CASSYSQTGEQFF
TRBJ1-1	NA	TRBD1	TRBV5-4	TGTGCCAGCAGCTCCCGGGACAGGCTTTTCACTGAAGCTTTCTTT	CASSSRDRLFTEAFF
TRBJ2-1	NA	NA	TRBV5-1	TGCGCCAGCAGCTCCGAGGGCTCCTCCTACAATGAGCAGTTCTTC	CASSSEGSSYNEQFF
TRBJ1-2	NA	NA	TRBV9	TGTGCCAGCAGCATAAACCCTAGCCCTACTAGTGGCTACACCTTC	CASSINPSPTSGYTF
TRBJ2-1	NA	TRBD1	TRBV5-1	TGCGCCAGCAGCTTACGGGACAGGACCCACAATGAGCAGTTCTTC	CASSLRDRTHNEQFF
TRBJ1-5	NA	TRBD1	TRBV19	TGTGCCAGTAGGACAGGGAATAGCAATCAGCCCCAGCATTTT	CASRTGNSNQPQHF
TRBJ2-7	NA	NA	TRBV5-1	TGCGCCAGGACAGGTATAGGGGAGCAGTACTTC	CARTGIGEQYF
TRBJ1-5	NA	TRBD1	TRBV5-8	TGTGCCAGCAGCTCAACAGGGGGCCAGTTTCAGCCCCAGCATTTT	CASSSTGGQFQPQHF
TRBJ1-1	NA	NA	TRBV27	TGTGCCAGCAGTGGGGGACGGGGGGAGAACACTGAAGCTTTCTTT	CASSGGRGENTEAFF
TRBJ1-4	once	NA	TRBV6-6	TGTGCCAGCAGTTACTCGACCAGGGATAATGAAAAACTGTTTTTT	CASSYSTRDNEKLFF
TRBJ2-5	NA	TRBD2	TRBV5-1	TGCGCCAGCAGCTTGGCCTCTGCGGGGGGTTGGGAGACCCAGTACTTC	CASSLASAGGWETQYF
TRBJ1-3	NA	NA	TRBV18	TGTGCCAGCTCACCACCGGGAGGGGTTGGAAACACCATATATTTT	CASSPPGGVGNTIYF
TRBJ1-5	NA	TRBD1	TRBV19	TGTGCCAGTAGCCCGGGACAGGGAGATAATCAGCCCCAGCATTTT	CASSPGQGDNQPQHF
TRBJ1-2	many	TRBD1	TRBV5-4	TGTGCCAGCAGCTTGGCCTACTTTGACAGGGCCTATGGCTACACCTTC	CASSLAYFDRAYGYTF
TRBJ2-7	NA	TRBD2	TRBV6-4	TGTGCCAGCAGTGACTCGGGTACGGTACGGGGGGATAACGAGCAGTACTTC	CASSDSGTVRGDNEQYF
TRBJ1-3	NA	TRBD1	TRBV30	TGTGCCTGGAGTCCAGACAGGGTCTCTGGAAACACCATATATTTT	CAWSPDRVSGNTIYF
TRBJ2-7	NA	NA	TRBV28	TGTGCCAGCAGAACCCCCCGGGGGGCCGTCGAGCAGTACTTC	CASRTPRGAVEQYF
TRBJ1-2	NA	NA	TRBV27	TGTGCCAGCAGTCCCGAGTCATACTATGGCTACACCTTC	CASSPESYYGYTF
TRBJ1-6	few	NA	TRBV28	TGTGCCAGCACTGGGGCGGCTAATTCACCCCTCCACTTT	CASTGAANSPLHF
TRBJ2-3	NA	TRBD2	TRBV29-1	TGCAGCGTTGTCGAGCGGGGGAGGACAGATACGCAGTATTTT	CSVVERGRTDTQYF
TRBJ1-6	NA	TRBD1	TRBV30	TGTGCCTGGAACACTAGACAGGGGTATTCACCCCTCCACTTT	CAWNTRQGYSPLHF